A single sample gave rise to the 9 T cell receptor beta chains below, sequenced in a study of neurological immune-mediated disorders. TCRdb reprocessed the 5' RACE reads with MiXCR, giving one entry per CDR3 protein. The data show more than 15,000 distinct CDR3 sequences, 2.6% seen once. The specimen was PBMCs. These receptors all come from a young woman with multiple sclerosis.

This clonotype was counted ten times or more. The V gene is TRBV27, the J gene TRBJ2-3, with 9 bases identical to TRBD2. Germline trimming cut 3 bases from V and 8 bases from J; bases unmatched to any gene: 0. The CDR3 sequence is 12 residues long. The germline CDR1 and CDR2 sequences are MNHEY and SMNVEV (reference sequence). This CDR3 is CASSLRGGTQYF. CDR3 nucleotides: TGTGCCAGCAGTTTGCGGGGGGGTACGCAGTATTTT.

This clonotype showed up many times. CDR3 loop: CASSFVDRVSYGYTF. DNA for the CDR3: TGTGCCAGCAGCTTTGTGGACAGGGTTTCATATGGCTACACCTTC. This rearrangement joins TRBV7-9 to TRBJ1-2; 8 nucleotides agree with TRBD1. The V segment lost 3 bases and the J segment 5 bases; nucleotides outside the gene matches: 8. Germline assignment: CDR1 SEHNR and CDR2 FQNEAQ (reference sequence). This CDR3 contains 15 residues.

This clonotype was picked up many times. This chain uses TRBV10-1 with TRBJ1-6, with D tentatively TRBD1 (5 bases). CDR1 WNHNN and CDR2 SYGVQD come from the germline V gene (reference sequence). The CDR3 loop spans 16 amino acids. Trimming shortened V by 5 bases and J by 6 bases, and 17 bases separated the two germline ends. This CDR3 reads CASSPSGGHSNSPLHF. In nucleotides, the CDR3 is TGCGCCAGCAGTCCGTCTGGCGGACATTCTAATTCACCCCTCCACTTT.

This clonotype has at least ten counts. The chain combines TRBV20-1 with TRBJ1-1; 8 bases agree with TRBD1. The CDR3 runs 12 residues. The germline CDR1 and CDR2 sequences are DFQATT and SNEGSKA (reference sequence). V shed 5 bases and J 11 bases; nucleotides not matched to a gene: 10. CDR3 DNA: TGCAGTGCTCCAAAACAGGGGGTTGAGGCTTTCTTT. This codes for CSAPKQGVEAFF.

This clonotype was recorded many times. CDR3 coding DNA: TGTGCCAGCAGCCCTTTATCCAGGGGTGAAGCTTTCTTT. This sequence encodes CASSPLSRGEAFF. The gene calls are TRBV5-6 and TRBJ1-1, with a tentative D call TRBD1 (6 bases). The CDR3 loop spans 13 amino acids. The V end was cut by 4 bases, the J end by 7 bases, with 14 bases between. The V gene's germline CDR1 is SGHDT and CDR2 YYEEEE. Full variable domain (remainder filled in from reference TRBV5-6 and TRBJ1-1): DAGVTQSPTHLIKTRGQQVTLRCSPKSGHDTVSWYQQALGQGPQFIFQYYEEEERQRGNFPDRFSGHQFPNYSSELNVNALLLGDSALYLCASSPLSRGEAFFGQGTRLTVV.

This clonotype was seen at least ten times. The V gene is TRBV10-2, the J gene TRBJ2-3; possibly TRBD1 for D (5 bases). Trimming took off 8 bases at V and 2 bases at J, with 11 bases between the two ends. The CDR3 consists of 13 residues. Looked up from germline, CDR1 is WSHSY and CDR2 is SAAADI. This chain's CDR3 is CASRQGTTDTQYF. In nucleotides, the CDR3 is TGCGCCAGCCGTCAGGGCACCACAGATACGCAGTATTTT.

This clonotype appeared many times. This sequence joins TRBV7-9 and TRBJ2-5; 8 positions match TRBD2. CDR1 SEHNR and CDR2 FQNEAQ come from the germline V gene (reference sequence). V was pared by 3 bases and J by 3 bases, with 6 bases of the junction left unmatched. The CDR3 has 15 amino acids. The chain's CDR3 is CASSFHGRAEETQYF. The DNA for the CDR3 is TGTGCCAGCAGCTTTCACGGGAGGGCCGAAGAGACCCAGTACTTC.

This clonotype has a handful of counts. The limits of the CDR3 on the DNA are not certain, so only TCRdb's listed CDR3 is given. J is TRBJ2-6 and V is TRBV7-8; the table gives TRBD1 as D, unverified against the DNA. CDR1 is SGHVS and CDR2 is FQNEAQ in the germline V gene. The CDR3 length equals 15 residues, ends included. The CDR3 region is CASSLVGTGANVMTF.

To note about this clonotype: At one boundary the junction diverges from the germline segment, which might be a read error. The J gene is TRBJ1-6, the V gene TRBV5-1, with 8 bases identical to TRBD1. Germline V gene lookup returns CDR1 SGHRS and CDR2 YFSETQ. The CDR3 has 17 amino acids. The CDR3 bases are TGCGCCAGCAGCTTGGAGGTGACAGGGGTCGATAATTCACCCCTCAACTTT. Protein sequence: CASSLEVTGVDNSPLNF.